What follows are 29 T cell receptor beta chains derived from one specimen sequenced in a study of naive and memory T cell subsets. The study's findings and limits: Naive repertoires, especially CD8, held a few larger clonotypes, possibly memory cells re-expressing CD45RA.

Both TRBC1 and TRBC2 were covered by a beta constant-region primer of two equimolar oligonucleotides. The ligated cDNA underwent four PCR rounds using SP2 and nested alpha and beta constant-region primers. Each CDR3 protein is one row after TCRdb ran MiXCR on the UMI-ligation and nested PCR reads. The profile shows around 160,000 distinct CDR3 sequences, about 20% of them singletons. Antigen specificity for these receptors is unknown. The specimen was naive CD4+ T cells from blood. The receptors were sampled from a human donor in good health.

V usage is TRBV6-6 and J usage is TRBJ2-7; D is perhaps TRBD2 (6 bases). Germline CDR1 is MNHNY and CDR2 is SVGAGI (reference sequence). V shed 5 bases and J shed 7 bases, with 12 bases lying between them. The CDR3 is made up of 12 amino acids. In nucleotides, the CDR3 is TGTGCCAGCAGTCGTGTGGGGGGAGAGCAGTACTTC. This gives the protein CASSRVGGEQYF.

CDR3 bases: TGTGCCAGCAGCCAAGTCGCGGCCAATGAGCAGTTCTTC. Protein product: CASSQVAANEQFF. The J gene is TRBJ2-1, the V gene TRBV3-1; no firm D call. V lost 1 base and J lost 6, with 7 bases in between. In germline, CDR1 is LGHDT, CDR2 YNNKEL (reference sequence). This CDR3 is built from 13 residues.

This clonotype came up a few times. The chain has TRBV27 and TRBJ2-7, with a possible D match to TRBD1 (5 bases). Germline loops: CDR1 MNHEY, CDR2 SMNVEV (reference sequence). There are 13 residues in the CDR3. Trimming cost V 6 bases and J 3 bases, with 12 bases left between them. CDR3 region: CASRGPRDYEQYF. As DNA, the CDR3 is TGTGCCAGCAGGGGGCCAAGGGACTACGAGCAGTACTTC.

The chain combines TRBV7-3 with TRBJ2-3, with TRBD1 matching 7 bases. The trim removed 5 bases at V and 5 bases at J, leaving 7 bases unmatched. This CDR3 has 14 residues. Germline values: CDR1 SGHTA, CDR2 FQGTGA. CDR3 sequence (DNA): TGTGCCAGCAGCGCTGAGGGGGCGGAAGATACGCAGTATTTT. This codes for CASSAEGAEDTQYF.

The CDR3 bases are TGTGCCAGCAGCCTTGGACTAGCGAGAATTTACGAGCAGTACTTC. Translated, it gives CASSLGLARIYEQYF. The V gene is TRBV14, the J gene TRBJ2-7; TRBD2 matches at 9 bases. Trimming took 4 bases from V and 4 from J; bases not matched to a gene: 8. Germline CDR1 SGHDN, CDR2 FVKESK. The CDR3 is 15 residues long.

This clonotype was recorded at least ten times. J is TRBJ2-1 and V is TRBV6-2 or TRBV6-3; D uncertain. Between the trimmed V and J ends, which lost 6 bases and 9 bases, there was a span of 12 bases. The CDR3 length is 12 residues. CDR1 and CDR2 from the germline V gene are MNHEY and SVGEGT. In DNA, the CDR3 is TGTGCCAGCAGCTTCCTTGGCCTTGAGCAGTTCTTC. Its protein is CASSFLGLEQFF.

CDR3 protein: CASSLGAGMKGSSYEQYF. DNA for the CDR3: TGTGCCAGCAGCTTAGGCGCGGGTATGAAGGGGAGCTCCTACGAGCAGTACTTC. V gene TRBV13 combines with J gene TRBJ2-7, with D perhaps matching TRBD1 or TRBD2 (5 bases each). This CDR3 contains 18 residues. V lost 0 bases and J 0 bases, leaving 18 bases between the germline ends. Germline V gene lookup returns CDR1 PRHDT and CDR2 FYEKMQ (reference sequence).

This chain joins TRBV6-5 and TRBJ1-2, with 8 bases lining up with TRBD1. The V gene's germline CDR1 is MNHEY and CDR2 SVGAGI. Trimming took 3 bases from V and 5 from J; bases not matched to a gene: 14. CDR3 size: 17 residues. CDR3 DNA: TGTGCCAGCAGTTATTCGGGACAGGAGGCGGTTGTTTATGGCTACACCTTC. Translating it yields CASSYSGQEAVVYGYTF.

The rearrangement uses TRBV12-3 or TRBV12-4 and TRBJ2-4; 9 bases line up with TRBD1. The CDR3 loop spans 19 amino acids. J gave up 0 bases and V 4 bases, and 13 bases lay outside the gene matches. This CDR3 is CASSSRPGTGFLAKNIQYF. The CDR3 DNA follows: TGTGCCAGCAGTTCGCGTCCCGGGACAGGGTTCCTAGCCAAAAACATTCAGTACTTC.

Ten or more counts support this clonotype. The CDR3 loop reads CASSQDETQYF. In DNA form, the CDR3 reads TGTGCCAGCAGCCAAGACGAGACCCAGTACTTC. J is TRBJ2-5 and V is TRBV3-1; D gene unclear. The CDR3 is 11 amino acids. Germline V gene sequence: CDR1 LGHDT, CDR2 YNNKEL (reference sequence). V was trimmed by 0 bases and J by 5 bases, leaving 1 base between them.

This clonotype was counted between two and nine times. This rearrangement joins TRBV29-1 to TRBJ2-5; D is undetermined. Germline lookup yields CDR1 SQVTM and CDR2 ANQGSEA. The CDR3 consists of 13 residues. The V and J ends lost 4 bases and 0 bases respectively, with 9 bases between them. The CDR3 DNA reads as TGCAGCGTTGTAACGAGATACCAAGAGACCCAGTACTTC. Protein sequence: CSVVTRYQETQYF.

J is TRBJ2-1 and V is TRBV4-2, with 8 bases fitting TRBD2. There are 15 residues in the CDR3. Germline values: CDR1 LGHNA, CDR2 YNFKEQ. V shed 4 bases and J 0 bases; nucleotides not matched to a gene: 2. CDR3 nucleotides: TGTGCCAGCAGCCCTAGCGGGTACTCCTACAATGAGCAGTTCTTC. Its translation is CASSPSGYSYNEQFF.

The J gene is TRBJ2-7, the V gene TRBV29-1; D is unresolved. The CDR3 runs to 12 residues. Deletions cut 1 base from V and 3 bases from J, with 7 bases between. Germline CDR1 is SQVTM and CDR2 is ANQGSEA. The CDR3 sequence: CSVEGRSYEQYF. CDR3 DNA: TGCAGCGTTGAAGGACGGAGCTACGAGCAGTACTTC.

The sample holds a few counts of this clonotype. The CDR3 bases are TGTGCCAGCAGCCCCGGGACCTCGATTGGTACAGATACGCAGTATTTT. Translation gives CASSPGTSIGTDTQYF. The chain has TRBV7-9 and TRBJ2-3, with D tentatively TRBD1 or TRBD2 (5 bases each). V dropped 5 bases and J dropped 3 bases, with 18 bases sitting between them. CDR1 is SEHNR, CDR2 FQNEAQ, per germline (reference sequence). The CDR3 has 16 amino acids.

This rearrangement joins TRBV4-3 to TRBJ1-5; no reliable D call. The V gene's germline CDR1 is LGHNA and CDR2 YSLEER. The CDR3 has 15 residues. Trimming stripped 0 bases from V and 7 bases from J, with 13 bases between. The CDR3 reads CASSQDSAPVQPQHF. The CDR3 nucleotides read TGCGCCAGCAGCCAAGATTCGGCCCCGGTACAGCCCCAGCATTTT.

The CDR3 sequence: CASSTILAADQETQYF. CDR3 nucleotide sequence: TGTGCCAGTAGTACCATCCTCGCGGCGGATCAAGAGACCCAGTACTTC. The rearrangement joins TRBV19 to TRBJ2-5; D gene ambiguous. CDR1 and CDR2 from the germline V gene are LNHDA and SQIVND (reference sequence). CDR3 length: 16 amino acids. Trimming shortened V by 4 bases and J by 2 bases, and 17 bases separated the two germline ends.

This rearrangement joins TRBV28 to TRBJ2-6; perhaps D is TRBD1 or TRBD2 (5 bases each). Trimming removed 7 bases at V and 2 bases at J, with 15 bases between. Germline CDR1 MDHEN, CDR2 SYDVKM. The CDR3 runs to 16 residues. CDR3: CASNWGISTGANVLTF. The CDR3 DNA sequence: TGTGCCAGCAACTGGGGGATTTCCACTGGGGCCAACGTCCTGACTTTC.

This clonotype was counted only a few times. The chain employs TRBV29-1 and TRBJ1-5; D is possibly TRBD1 (5 bases). CDR3 length: 15 amino acids. Per germline, CDR1 SQVTM and CDR2 ANQGSEA. V lost 4 bases, J lost 3 bases, and 16 bases lay in between. The CDR3 sequence is CSVGLGQGLNQPQHF. CDR3 in DNA: TGCAGCGTTGGTTTAGGGCAGGGCCTCAATCAGCCCCAGCATTTT.

This clonotype was picked up a small number of times. The V and J genes are TRBV6-1 and TRBJ2-1; 11 bases fit TRBD2. Trimming at V came to 2 bases and at J to 8 bases, leaving 17 bases not matched to a gene. The CDR3 is 19 residues long. Germline CDR1 reads MNHNS; CDR2 reads SASEGT. CDR3 region: CASSETRYPLSGRAHEQFF. The CDR3, as DNA: TGTGCCAGCAGTGAAACCCGATACCCACTTAGCGGGAGGGCCCATGAGCAGTTCTTC.

The V call is TRBV3-1, the J call TRBJ2-7, with D possibly being TRBD1 (5 bases). The V and J ends lost 1 base and 0 bases respectively, with 7 bases between them. The CDR3 runs 14 residues. Germline CDR1 LGHDT, CDR2 YNNKEL (reference sequence). The CDR3 spells CASSQGDSSYEQYF. The DNA for the CDR3 is TGTGCCAGCAGCCAAGGCGACAGCTCCTACGAGCAGTACTTC.

This clonotype was counted ten times or more. The chain is built from TRBV4-1 and TRBJ2-1; a weak D match, TRBD1 (5 bases). Germline V CDR1 and CDR2: MGHRA, YSYEKL. CDR3 length: 16 residues. Trimming shortened V by 1 base and J by 4 bases, and 14 bases separated the two germline ends. Here the CDR3 DNA reads TGCGCCAGCAGCCAAGGGACATCCCAGTTTTACAATGAGCAGTTCTTC. Translation: CASSQGTSQFYNEQFF.

A few counts support this clonotype. V and J are TRBV9 and TRBJ2-1; no definite D call. The V end was cut by 0 bases, the J end by 1 base, with 8 bases between. Germline V gene sequence: CDR1 SGDLS, CDR2 YYNGEE. This CDR3 is 15 amino acids long. CDR3 sequence (DNA): TGTGCCAGCAGCGTAGTACCCAAGTCCTACAATGAGCAGTTCTTC. Its protein product is CASSVVPKSYNEQFF.

This clonotype was seen many times. CDR3 coding DNA: TGCAGTGCTTACCTCCTAGCGGGAGTTTATAATGAGCAGTTCTTC. Translation gives CSAYLLAGVYNEQFF. The rearrangement joins TRBV20-1 to TRBJ2-1, with 10 bases fitting TRBD2. The CDR3 covers 15 residues. Germline values: CDR1 DFQATT, CDR2 SNEGSKA (reference sequence). V dropped 5 bases and J dropped 7; count of bases not matched to a gene: 11.

J is TRBJ2-7 and V is TRBV4-1, with 8 bases identical to TRBD1. V shed 4 bases and J 3 bases; nucleotides not matched to a gene: 14. The CDR3 has 17 amino acids. The germline V gene has CDR1 MGHRA and CDR2 YSYEKL. The CDR3 nucleotides are TGCGCCAGCAGCCGATCACCCGAGGGGACAGGTCTCTACGAGCAGTACTTC. Translation gives CASSRSPEGTGLYEQYF.

This clonotype was found many times. This chain connects TRBV20-1 to TRBJ2-4; TRBD2 matches 10 bases. This CDR3 region has 15 residues. Germline V lookup: CDR1 DFQATT, CDR2 SNEGSKA (reference sequence). V shed 6 bases and J 0 bases; nucleotides not matched to a gene: 5. CDR3: CSAPGLAVAKNIQYF. DNA of the CDR3: TGCAGTGCCCCCGGACTAGCGGTAGCCAAAAACATTCAGTACTTC.

In its sample, this clonotype was seen a few times. The chain employs TRBV5-6 and TRBJ2-7; 8 nucleotides agree with TRBD1. CDR1 and CDR2 from the germline V gene are SGHDT and YYEEEE. With 1 base clipped from V and 4 bases from J, the junction kept 7 bases outside the gene matches. The CDR3 has 15 residues. CDR3 amino acids: CASSLRRTGLYEQYF. CDR3 DNA: TGTGCCAGCAGCTTGCGTCGGACAGGGTTATACGAGCAGTACTTC.

This clonotype was seen a handful of times. This rearrangement joins TRBV28 to TRBJ2-1, with 11 nucleotides matching TRBD1. The V and J ends lost 9 bases and 5 bases, in that order; junction bases with no gene match: 15. Germline lookup yields CDR1 MDHEN and CDR2 SYDVKM. CDR3 length equals 17 residues. CDR3 sequence (DNA): TGTGCCAGTATGGGGACAGGGGGTTTGGCACGTGACAATGAGCAGTTCTTC. Its protein is CASMGTGGLARDNEQFF.

This clonotype appeared once. The chain joins TRBV28 to TRBJ1-6; unclear D gene. The CDR3 is 15 amino acids. Germline values: CDR1 MDHEN, CDR2 SYDVKM. The ends were cut back, 3 bases at V and 13 bases at J, with 19 bases in the middle. This CDR3 reads CASSLLPPSNGPLHF. CDR3 DNA: TGTGCCAGCAGTTTGCTTCCGCCGTCGAATGGGCCCCTCCACTTT.

This chain uses TRBV9 with TRBJ2-7, with D possibly being TRBD1 (6 bases). Germline lookup yields CDR1 SGDLS and CDR2 YYNGEE. Trimming removed 0 bases from V and 0 bases from J, with 10 bases in between. The CDR3 sequence is 15 residues long. CDR3 in amino acids: CASSVEGGSSYEQYF. As DNA, the CDR3 is TGTGCCAGCAGCGTAGAAGGGGGAAGCTCCTACGAGCAGTACTTC.